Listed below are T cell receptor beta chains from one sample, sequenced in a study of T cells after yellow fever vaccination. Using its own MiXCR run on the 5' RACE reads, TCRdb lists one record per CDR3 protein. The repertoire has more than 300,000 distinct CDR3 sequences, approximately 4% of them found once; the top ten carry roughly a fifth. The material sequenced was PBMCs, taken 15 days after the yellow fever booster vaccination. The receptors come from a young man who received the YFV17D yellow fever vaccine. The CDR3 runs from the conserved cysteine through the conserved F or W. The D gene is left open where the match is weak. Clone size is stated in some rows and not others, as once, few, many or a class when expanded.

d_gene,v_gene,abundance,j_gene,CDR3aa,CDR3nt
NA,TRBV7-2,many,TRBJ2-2,CASSTDRWRVSAGELFF,TGTGCCAGCAGCACGGACCGCTGGAGGGTCTCCGCCGGGGAGCTGTTTTTT
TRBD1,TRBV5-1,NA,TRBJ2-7,CASSLRQDRGHEQYF,TGCGCCAGCAGCTTGCGCCAGGACAGGGGCCACGAGCAGTACTTC
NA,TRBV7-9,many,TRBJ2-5,CASSLASVGETQYF,TGTGCCAGCAGCTTAGCCTCCGTGGGGGAGACCCAGTACTTC
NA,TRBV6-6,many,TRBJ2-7,CASSYSGQSFEQYF,TGTGCCAGCAGTTACTCCGGCCAGTCTTTTGAACAGTACTTC
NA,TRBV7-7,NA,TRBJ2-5,CASSLVWGGTQYF,TGTGCCAGCAGCTTAGTCTGGGGCGGAACCCAGTACTTC
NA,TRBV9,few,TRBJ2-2,CASSVGTGQGGELFF,TGTGCCAGCAGCGTAGGCACCGGGCAGGGCGGGGAGCTGTTTTTT
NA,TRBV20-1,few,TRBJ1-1,CSAKGGLLLNTEAFF,TGCAGTGCTAAAGGGGGGCTCCTCCTGAACACTGAAGCTTTCTTT
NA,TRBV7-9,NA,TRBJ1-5,CASSSTEDQPQHF,TGTGCCAGCAGCTCCACCGAGGATCAGCCCCAGCATTTT
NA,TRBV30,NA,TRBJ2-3,CACSTGCSSTDTQYF,TGTGCCTGCTCCACGGGGTGTTCTAGCACAGATACGCAGTATTTT
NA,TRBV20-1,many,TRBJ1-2,CSARDRGGAYGYTF,TGCAGTGCTAGAGATCGGGGGGGGGCCTATGGCTACACCTTC
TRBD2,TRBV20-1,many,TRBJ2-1,CSARDTRGAVWNEQFF,TGCAGTGCTAGAGATACGCGGGGGGCGGTTTGGAATGAGCAGTTCTTC
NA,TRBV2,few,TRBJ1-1,CASSEQSEAFF,TGTGCCAGCAGTGAACAGAGTGAAGCTTTCTTT
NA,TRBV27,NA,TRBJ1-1,CTSSRSPGVAFF,TGCACCAGCAGCCGAAGTCCAGGGGTCGCTTTCTTT
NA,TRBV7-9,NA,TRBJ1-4,CASSGQSVGEKLFF,TGTGCCAGCAGCGGACAAAGCGTTGGAGAAAAACTGTTTTTT
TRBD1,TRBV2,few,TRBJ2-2,CASSGGTANTGELFF,TGTGCCAGCAGTGGTGGGACAGCGAACACCGGGGAGCTGTTTTTT
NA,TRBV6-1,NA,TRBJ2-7,CASSVVGEDEQYF,TGTGCCAGCAGTGTAGTGGGGGAGGACGAGCAGTACTTC
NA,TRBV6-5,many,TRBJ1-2,CASSNSRAGGYTF,TGTGCCAGCAGTAACTCCAGGGCTGGCGGCTACACCTTC
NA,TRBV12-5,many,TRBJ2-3,CASGLAFGTDTQYF,TGTGCTAGTGGTTTGGCGTTCGGGACAGATACGCAGTATTTT
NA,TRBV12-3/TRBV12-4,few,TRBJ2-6,CASSGGANVLTF,TGTGCCAGCTCCGGCGGGGCCAACGTCCTGACTTTC
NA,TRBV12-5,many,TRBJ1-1,CASAPTANTEAFF,TGTGCTAGTGCCCCTACCGCTAACACTGAAGCTTTCTTT
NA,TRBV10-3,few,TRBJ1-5,CAIREYSNQPQHF,TGTGCCATCAGGGAATATAGCAATCAGCCCCAGCATTTT
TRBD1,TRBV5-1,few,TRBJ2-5,CASSYGTGGQETQYF,TGCGCCAGCAGCTATGGGACAGGGGGCCAAGAGACCCAGTACTTC
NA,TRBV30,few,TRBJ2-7,CACGSYEQYF,TGTGCCTGTGGAAGCTACGAGCAGTACTTC
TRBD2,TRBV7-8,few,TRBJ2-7,CASSLLAGDPIYEQYF,TGTGCCAGCAGCTTACTAGCGGGGGACCCTATTTACGAGCAGTACTTC
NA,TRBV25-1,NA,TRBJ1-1,CASSDSLRAFF,TGTGCCAGCAGTGACAGTCTTAGAGCTTTCTTT
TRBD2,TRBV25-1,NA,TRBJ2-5,CASSGKRGQETQYF,TGTGCCAGCAGTGGAAAGCGGGGACAAGAGACCCAGTACTTC
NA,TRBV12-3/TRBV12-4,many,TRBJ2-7,CASSLAVYEQYF,TGTGCCAGCAGTTTAGCGGTTTACGAGCAGTACTTC
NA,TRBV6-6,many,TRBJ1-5,CASSQGLVGNQPQHF,TGTGCCAGCAGTCAGGGACTAGTTGGCAATCAGCCCCAGCATTTT
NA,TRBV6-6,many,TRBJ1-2,CASSYDSNYGYTF,TGTGCCAGCAGTTACGACTCTAACTATGGCTACACCTTC
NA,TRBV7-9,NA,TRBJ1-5,CASSLFEGTNQPQHF,TGTGCCAGCAGCTTATTTGAAGGAACCAATCAGCCCCAGCATTTT
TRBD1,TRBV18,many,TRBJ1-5,CASSPPGQSNQPQHF,TGTGCCAGCTCACCTCCGGGACAGAGCAATCAGCCCCAGCATTTT
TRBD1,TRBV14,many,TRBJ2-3,CASSSGQAQVTQYF,TGTGCCAGCAGCTCGGGACAGGCTCAGGTTACGCAGTATTTT
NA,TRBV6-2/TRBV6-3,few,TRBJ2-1,CASSLRPEYNEQFF,TGTGCCAGCAGTCTTAGGCCAGAATACAATGAGCAGTTCTTC
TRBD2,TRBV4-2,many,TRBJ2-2,CASSPTSGGPGELFF,TGTGCCAGCAGCCCGACTAGCGGGGGGCCCGGGGAGCTGTTTTTT
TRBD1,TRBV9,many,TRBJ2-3,CASGGQTTDTQYF,TGTGCCAGCGGGGGACAGACGACAGATACGCAGTATTTT
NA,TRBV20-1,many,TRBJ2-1,CSASSDSNNEQFF,TGCAGTGCTAGTTCGGACAGTAACAATGAGCAGTTCTTC
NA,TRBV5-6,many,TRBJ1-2,CASSRREHYGYTF,TGTGCCAGCAGCAGGAGGGAGCACTATGGCTACACCTTC
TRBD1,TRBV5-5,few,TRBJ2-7,CASSRRGPSSNEQYF,TGTGCCAGCAGCCGTAGGGGGCCATCCTCCAACGAGCAGTACTTC
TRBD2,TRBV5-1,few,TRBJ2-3,CASSFDGLAGGTDTQYF,TGCGCCAGCAGCTTCGACGGACTAGCGGGGGGGACAGATACGCAGTATTTT
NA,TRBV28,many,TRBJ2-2,CASSVRQLNTGELFF,TGTGCCAGCAGCGTAAGGCAGTTGAACACCGGGGAGCTGTTTTTT
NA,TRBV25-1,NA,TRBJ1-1,CASSGYGREGTEAFF,TGTGCCAGCAGTGGTTACGGGAGGGAAGGCACTGAAGCTTTCTTT
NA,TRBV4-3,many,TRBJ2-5,CASRRSWGVSQETQYF,TGCGCCAGCAGAAGGTCGTGGGGGGTGTCACAAGAGACCCAGTACTTC
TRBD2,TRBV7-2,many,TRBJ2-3,CASRTPGGTDTQYF,TGTGCCAGCAGAACGCCCGGGGGGACAGATACGCAGTATTTT
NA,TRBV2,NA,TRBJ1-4,CASRDTYNEKLFF,TGTGCCAGCAGGGACACTTATAATGAAAAACTGTTTTTT
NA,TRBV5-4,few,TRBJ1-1,CASKFWGGVNTEAFF,TGTGCCAGCAAATTCTGGGGAGGGGTGAACACTGAAGCTTTCTTT
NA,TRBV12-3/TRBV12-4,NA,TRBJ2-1,CASSLGVRDRSREGEQFF,TGTGCCAGCAGTTTAGGGGTCAGAGACAGGAGCAGAGAGGGTGAGCAGTTCTTC
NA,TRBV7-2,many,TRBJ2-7,CASSFSPSYEQYF,TGTGCCAGCAGCTTCTCTCCCTCCTACGAGCAGTACTTC
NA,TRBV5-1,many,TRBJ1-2,CASSLAQGGGYTF,TGCGCCAGCAGCTTGGCCCAAGGAGGAGGCTACACCTTC
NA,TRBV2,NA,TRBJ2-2,CASSESGNTGELFF,TGTGCCAGCAGTGAATCTGGGAATACCGGGGAGCTGTTTTTT
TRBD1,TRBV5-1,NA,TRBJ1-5,CASSLEGTGYQPQHF,TGCGCCAGCAGCTTGGAGGGGACAGGGTATCAGCCCCAGCATTTT
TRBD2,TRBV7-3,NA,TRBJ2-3,CASSLERGGSDTQYF,TGTGCCAGCAGCTTAGAGCGGGGGGGCTCGGATACGCAGTATTTT
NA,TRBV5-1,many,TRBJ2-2,CASSTGLAGELFF,TGCGCCAGCAGCACAGGACTTGCCGGGGAGCTGTTTTTT
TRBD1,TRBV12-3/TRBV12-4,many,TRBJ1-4,CASRAVLQGALGEKLFF,TGTGCCAGCAGGGCCGTTCTTCAGGGGGCATTGGGTGAAAAACTGTTTTTT
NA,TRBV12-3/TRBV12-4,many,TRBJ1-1,CASTGALGVYTEAFF,TGTGCCAGCACAGGGGCATTGGGGGTGTACACTGAAGCTTTCTTT
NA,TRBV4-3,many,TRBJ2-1,CASSQLSTRNEQFF,TGCGCCAGCAGCCAATTAAGTACTAGGAATGAGCAGTTCTTC
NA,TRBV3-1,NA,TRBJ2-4,CASSQDHLPRGIKNIQYF,TGTGCCAGCAGCCAAGATCATCTGCCTAGAGGGATTAAAAACATTCAGTACTTC
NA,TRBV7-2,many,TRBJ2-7,CASSPNRVQEQYF,TGTGCCAGCAGCCCCAACAGGGTGCAAGAGCAGTACTTC
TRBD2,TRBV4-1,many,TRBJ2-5,CASSHPERGETQYF,TGCGCCAGCAGCCACCCGGAGCGGGGAGAGACCCAGTACTTC